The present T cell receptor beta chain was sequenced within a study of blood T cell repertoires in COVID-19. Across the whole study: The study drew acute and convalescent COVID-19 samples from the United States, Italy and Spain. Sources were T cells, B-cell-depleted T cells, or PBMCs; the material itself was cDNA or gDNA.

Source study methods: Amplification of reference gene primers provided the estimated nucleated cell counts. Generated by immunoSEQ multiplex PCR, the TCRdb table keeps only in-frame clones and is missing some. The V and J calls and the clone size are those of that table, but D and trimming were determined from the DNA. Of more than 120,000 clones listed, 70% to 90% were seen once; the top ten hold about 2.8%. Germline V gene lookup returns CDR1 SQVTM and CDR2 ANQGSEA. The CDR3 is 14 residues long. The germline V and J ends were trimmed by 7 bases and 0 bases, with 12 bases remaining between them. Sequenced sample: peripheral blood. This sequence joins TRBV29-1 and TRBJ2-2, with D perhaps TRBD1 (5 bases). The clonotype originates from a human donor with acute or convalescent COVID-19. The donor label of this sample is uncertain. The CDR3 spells CSAKDNANTGELFF. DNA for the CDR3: TGCAGCGCTAAGGACAACGCGAACACCGGGGAGCTGTTTTTT.